This TCR beta chain was recorded in a study of control samples from healthy donors and cancer patients. Profiling relied on immunoSEQ multiplex PCR, and the TCRdb table lists in-frame clones only, not all of them. There are 84,000 or so clones in the sample; roughly 89% occur only once, and less than 20% lies in the top ten. The sequenced sample consisted of blood. This clonotype was obtained from a man between 25 and 39 years old in good health.

The CDR3: CATVRTGSNQPQHF. The CDR3 DNA follows: TGTGCCACCGTTCGTACAGGAAGCAATCAGCCCCAGCATTTT. The chain couples TRBV24-1 to TRBJ1-5; perhaps TRBD1 as D (5 bases). Germline V gives CDR1 KGHDR, CDR2 SFDVKD. The CDR3 loop spans 14 amino acids. The V gene lost 9 bases and the J gene lost 1 base, with 12 bases spanning the gap.